A selection of T cell receptor beta chains follows, all from one sample in a study of CD8 T cells in Susac syndrome. One entry per CDR3 protein, called by TCRdb with MiXCR from the immunoSEQ multiplex PCR reads. Of over 100,000 distinct CDR3 sequences in the sample, roughly 94% were seen once. What was sequenced was CD8+ T cells from PBMCs. These TCRs come from a human donor with Susac syndrome. CDR3s include the opening cysteine and the closing phenylalanine or tryptophan. Each record gives: J gene, clone size, V gene, D gene, CDR3 protein, CDR3 DNA. D genes are given only for firm matches. Some rows mark clone size as missing; the rest say once, few, many or name a class of expanded clone.

J gene: TRBJ2-7
clone size: .
V gene: TRBV29-1
D gene: TRBD1
CDR3 protein: CSVEGTVSYEQYF
CDR3 DNA: TGCAGCGTAGAGGGGACAGTCTCCTACGAGCAGTACTTC

J gene: TRBJ2-3
clone size: .
V gene: TRBV15
D gene: TRBD2
CDR3 protein: CATSRDGRAGRTDTQYF
CDR3 DNA: TGTGCCACCAGCAGAGATGGGAGGGCGGGTCGCACAGATACGCAGTATTTT

J gene: TRBJ2-7
clone size: .
V gene: TRBV5-4
D gene: TRBD2
CDR3 protein: CASSGGTTYEQYF
CDR3 DNA: TGTGCCAGCAGCGGCGGGACTACCTACGAGCAGTACTTC

J gene: TRBJ2-7
clone size: .
V gene: TRBV13
D gene: .
CDR3 protein: CASSLGRRDYEQYF
CDR3 DNA: TGTGCCAGCAGCCTCGGCAGGCGGGACTACGAGCAGTACTTC

J gene: TRBJ2-7
clone size: few
V gene: TRBV7-9
D gene: .
CDR3 protein: CASSRSSYEQYF
CDR3 DNA: TGTGCCAGCAGCCGCAGCTCCTACGAGCAGTACTTC

J gene: TRBJ1-1
clone size: .
V gene: TRBV29-1
D gene: .
CDR3 protein: CSVDGTPGVTEAFF
CDR3 DNA: TGCAGCGTTGACGGGACCCCTGGTGTTACTGAAGCTTTCTTT

J gene: TRBJ1-4
clone size: .
V gene: TRBV4-2
D gene: .
CDR3 protein: CASSQAVEGGEKLFF
CDR3 DNA: TGTGCCAGCAGCCAAGCTGTTGAGGGAGGGGAAAAACTGTTTTTT

J gene: TRBJ1-4
clone size: .
V gene: TRBV7-9
D gene: TRBD1
CDR3 protein: CASSPPTGDNEKLFF
CDR3 DNA: TGTGCCAGCAGCCCACCGACAGGGGATAATGAAAAACTGTTTTTT

J gene: TRBJ2-1
clone size: .
V gene: TRBV19
D gene: .
CDR3 protein: CASSIKSGGPYNEQFF
CDR3 DNA: TGTGCCAGTAGTATAAAGTCGGGGGGCCCTTACAATGAGCAGTTCTTC

J gene: TRBJ2-7
clone size: .
V gene: TRBV13
D gene: .
CDR3 protein: CASSLGGLDEQYF
CDR3 DNA: TGTGCCAGCAGCTTAGGGGGCCTAGACGAGCAGTACTTC

J gene: TRBJ1-3
clone size: .
V gene: TRBV29-1
D gene: .
CDR3 protein: CSVTLVSGNTIYF
CDR3 DNA: TGCAGCGTCACCCTCGTATCTGGAAACACCATATATTTT

J gene: TRBJ2-7
clone size: .
V gene: TRBV4-3
D gene: .
CDR3 protein: CASSQLSGASSYEQYF
CDR3 DNA: TGCGCCAGCAGCCAGTTGTCAGGGGCTAGCTCCTACGAGCAGTACTTC

J gene: TRBJ2-1
clone size: .
V gene: TRBV27
D gene: TRBD1
CDR3 protein: CASSVRTGDYNEQFF
CDR3 DNA: TGTGCCAGCAGTGTGAGGACAGGGGACTACAATGAGCAGTTCTTC

J gene: TRBJ2-1
clone size: .
V gene: TRBV10-1
D gene: TRBD1
CDR3 protein: CASSEPSAGGRYEQFF
CDR3 DNA: TGCGCCAGCAGTGAGCCATCGGCAGGGGGACGCTATGAGCAGTTCTTC

J gene: TRBJ1-1
clone size: .
V gene: TRBV4-3
D gene: .
CDR3 protein: CASSPDVAILETEAFF
CDR3 DNA: TGCGCCAGCAGCCCAGATGTGGCAATTCTCGAAACTGAAGCTTTCTTT

J gene: TRBJ2-5
clone size: .
V gene: TRBV6-2/TRBV6-3
D gene: .
CDR3 protein: CASSLLSGHSDPETQYF
CDR3 DNA: TGTGCCAGCAGTCTCCTGTCGGGACACTCGGACCCAGAGACCCAGTACTTC

J gene: TRBJ2-1
clone size: .
V gene: TRBV30
D gene: TRBD1
CDR3 protein: CAWTLFTTGADFPWNEQFF
CDR3 DNA: TGTGCCTGGACCCTTTTTACCACAGGGGCCGACTTCCCCTGGAATGAGCAGTTCTTC

J gene: TRBJ2-1
clone size: .
V gene: TRBV20-1
D gene: .
CDR3 protein: CSARDMGARSYNEQFF
CDR3 DNA: TGCAGTGCTAGAGATATGGGGGCCCGCTCCTACAATGAGCAGTTCTTC

J gene: TRBJ1-1
clone size: .
V gene: TRBV29-1
D gene: TRBD1
CDR3 protein: CSVETGVDTEAFF
CDR3 DNA: TGCAGCGTTGAGACAGGGGTTGACACTGAAGCTTTCTTT

J gene: TRBJ1-1
clone size: .
V gene: TRBV15
D gene: .
CDR3 protein: CATSWVYGRSEAFF
CDR3 DNA: TGTGCCACCAGCTGGGTTTATGGACGGAGCGAAGCTTTCTTT

J gene: TRBJ2-7
clone size: .
V gene: TRBV6-6
D gene: .
CDR3 protein: CASSYPRAESYEQYF
CDR3 DNA: TGTGCCAGCAGTTACCCAAGGGCCGAGTCCTACGAGCAGTACTTC

J gene: TRBJ2-3
clone size: .
V gene: TRBV29-1
D gene: .
CDR3 protein: CSVEDLNQGGADTQYF
CDR3 DNA: TGCAGCGTTGAAGATCTAAACCAGGGTGGCGCAGATACGCAGTATTTT

J gene: TRBJ1-2
clone size: .
V gene: TRBV9
D gene: TRBD1
CDR3 protein: CASSAPGQGGGYTF
CDR3 DNA: TGTGCCAGCAGCGCCCCGGGACAGGGGGGCGGCTACACCTTC

J gene: TRBJ2-3
clone size: .
V gene: TRBV12-3/TRBV12-4
D gene: TRBD2
CDR3 protein: CASSFPTSGNTDTQYF
CDR3 DNA: TGTGCCAGCAGTTTCCCGACTAGCGGGAACACAGATACGCAGTATTTT

J gene: TRBJ2-7
clone size: .
V gene: TRBV5-1
D gene: TRBD2
CDR3 protein: CASSLRTSGAYEQYF
CDR3 DNA: TGCGCCAGCAGCTTGCGGACTAGCGGTGCCTACGAGCAGTACTTC

J gene: TRBJ2-3
clone size: .
V gene: TRBV2
D gene: .
CDR3 protein: CASLEDPSTDTQYF
CDR3 DNA: TGTGCCAGCCTCGAGGACCCTAGCACAGATACGCAGTATTTT

J gene: TRBJ1-2
clone size: .
V gene: TRBV20-1
D gene: .
CDR3 protein: CSATSGELSYGYTF
CDR3 DNA: TGCAGTGCCACCTCGGGGGAGTTAAGCTATGGCTACACCTTC

J gene: TRBJ1-1
clone size: .
V gene: TRBV13
D gene: .
CDR3 protein: CASSSTGSDTEAFF
CDR3 DNA: TGTGCCAGCAGCTCAACCGGGTCTGACACTGAAGCTTTCTTT

J gene: TRBJ2-7
clone size: .
V gene: TRBV15
D gene: .
CDR3 protein: CATSRDRQQPPYF
CDR3 DNA: TGTGCCACCAGCAGAGATCGGCAGCAGCCCCCGTACTTC

J gene: TRBJ1-5
clone size: .
V gene: TRBV4-2
D gene: .
CDR3 protein: CASSQEDGYQPQHF
CDR3 DNA: TGTGCCAGCAGCCAAGAGGACGGTTATCAGCCCCAGCATTTT

J gene: TRBJ2-5
clone size: .
V gene: TRBV7-7
D gene: TRBD2
CDR3 protein: CASSLDGSGGVSETQYF
CDR3 DNA: TGTGCTAGCAGCTTAGATGGAAGCGGGGGAGTCAGTGAGACCCAGTACTTC

J gene: TRBJ2-3
clone size: .
V gene: TRBV16
D gene: .
CDR3 protein: CASSPLSPTDTQYF
CDR3 DNA: TGTGCCAGCAGCCCTCTAAGTCCCACAGATACGCAGTATTTT

J gene: TRBJ2-6
clone size: .
V gene: TRBV5-1
D gene: .
CDR3 protein: CASSWRPGANVLTF
CDR3 DNA: TGCGCCAGCAGCTGGAGACCTGGGGCCAACGTCCTGACTTTC

J gene: TRBJ2-1
clone size: .
V gene: TRBV5-4
D gene: TRBD2
CDR3 protein: CASSFTGGPGEQFF
CDR3 DNA: TGTGCCAGCAGCTTTACGGGGGGGCCTGGTGAGCAGTTCTTC

J gene: TRBJ1-2
clone size: .
V gene: TRBV12-5
D gene: .
CDR3 protein: CASGLDTRGGYTF
CDR3 DNA: TGTGCTAGTGGTTTGGACACGAGAGGCGGCTACACCTTC

J gene: TRBJ2-7
clone size: .
V gene: TRBV11-2
D gene: .
CDR3 protein: CASSLPRLLYEQYF
CDR3 DNA: TGTGCCAGCAGCTTACCAAGACTTCTTTACGAGCAGTACTTC

J gene: TRBJ2-1
clone size: .
V gene: TRBV15
D gene: TRBD1
CDR3 protein: CATSPRSAQGEGNEQFF
CDR3 DNA: TGTGCCACCAGCCCCCGATCTGCACAGGGGGAAGGCAATGAGCAGTTCTTC

J gene: TRBJ1-1
clone size: .
V gene: TRBV29-1
D gene: .
CDR3 protein: CSVQGAFF
CDR3 DNA: TGCAGCGTCCAAGGGGCTTTCTTT

J gene: TRBJ1-3
clone size: .
V gene: TRBV3-1
D gene: TRBD1
CDR3 protein: CASSQFGRGHGNTIYF
CDR3 DNA: TGTGCCAGCAGCCAATTCGGCAGGGGGCATGGAAACACCATATATTTT

J gene: TRBJ2-7
clone size: .
V gene: TRBV4-3
D gene: TRBD1
CDR3 protein: CASSDDRDHEQYF
CDR3 DNA: TGCGCCAGCAGCGACGACAGGGACCACGAGCAGTACTTC

J gene: TRBJ1-1
clone size: .
V gene: TRBV5-4
D gene: .
CDR3 protein: CASRLGLTEAFF
CDR3 DNA: TGTGCCAGCAGACTAGGGTTAACTGAAGCTTTCTTT

J gene: TRBJ2-1
clone size: .
V gene: TRBV12-3/TRBV12-4
D gene: .
CDR3 protein: CASSFRVQSYNEQFF
CDR3 DNA: TGTGCCAGCAGTTTTCGGGTCCAATCCTACAATGAGCAGTTCTTC

J gene: TRBJ2-3
clone size: .
V gene: TRBV27
D gene: TRBD2
CDR3 protein: CASSLLATYTDTQYF
CDR3 DNA: TGTGCCAGCAGTCTACTAGCGACATACACAGATACGCAGTATTTT

J gene: TRBJ1-5
clone size: .
V gene: TRBV4-1
D gene: TRBD1
CDR3 protein: CASSVRQGAGNQPQHF
CDR3 DNA: TGCGCCAGCAGCGTACGACAGGGGGCCGGCAATCAGCCCCAGCATTTT

J gene: TRBJ2-2
clone size: .
V gene: TRBV7-6
D gene: .
CDR3 protein: CASSLGVTGTNTGELFF
CDR3 DNA: TGTGCCAGCAGCTTGGGGGTCACGGGCACGAACACCGGGGAGCTGTTTTTT

J gene: TRBJ2-2
clone size: few
V gene: TRBV7-3
D gene: TRBD2
CDR3 protein: CASSPSVAGARTGELFF
CDR3 DNA: TGTGCCAGCAGCCCTTCTGTAGCGGGGGCCAGGACCGGGGAGCTGTTTTTT